This T cell receptor beta chain originates from a study of sequential checkpoint blockade in melanoma. Overall study context: Randomization was 1:1 between first-line nivolumab→ipilimumab and ipilimumab→nivolumab. Both treatment sequences were followed by maintenance nivolumab.

The treatment: randomized to nivolumab then ipilimumab (arm A) or the reverse (arm B). In germline, CDR1 is SGHDN, CDR2 FVKESK. V was shortened by 6 bases and J by 5 bases, with 17 bases between the two germline ends. This CDR3 is 14 amino acids long. Clones were read by immunoSEQ multiplex PCR, and TCRdb kept only the in-frame ones, dropping some. The sample has fewer than 40,000 clones, around nine tenths seen once. The rearrangement joins TRBV14 to TRBJ2-7; TRBD2 is a possible D gene (6 bases). Material: CD8+ T cells sorted from blood (inferred from file names), obtained from a patient given nivolumab and ipilimumab in sequence. The receptor was isolated from a human donor with melanoma. The CDR3 sequence: CASSFGEEPHEQYF. The CDR3 coding sequence is TGTGCCAGCAGTTTCGGGGAGGAACCCCACGAGCAGTACTTC.